The clone carrying this T cell receptor (beta chain) has more than one count but fewer than ten. At one boundary the junction diverges from the germline segment, which might be a read error. Looked up from germline, CDR1 is SGDLS and CDR2 is YYNGEE. The CDR3 has 13 residues. These data belong to a study of beta chain features in type 1 diabetes. TCRB transcripts that were expressed got sequenced, as all of the isolated RNA had been reverse transcribed. TCRdb's table, derived via immunoSEQ multiplex PCR, lists solely in-frame clones and lacks some. The sample lists about 250,000 clones, roughly an eighth seen once, with about 0.03% in the top ten.

The sample was naive CD4+ T cells from blood. The chain recombines TRBV9 with TRBJ1-1; no definite D call. The receptor comes from a woman in her forties in good health. Written as DNA, the CDR3 is TGTGCCAGCAGCGCCATGAGAGGCACTGAAGTTTTCTTT. This sequence encodes CASSAMRGTEVFF. The full variable domain, completed using reference TRBV9 and TRBJ1-1, is DSGVTQTPKHLITATGQRVTLRCSPRSGDLSVYWYQQSLDQGLQFLIQYYNGEERAKGNILERFSAQQFPDLHSELNLSSLELGDSALYFCASSAMRGTEVFFGQGTRLTVV.